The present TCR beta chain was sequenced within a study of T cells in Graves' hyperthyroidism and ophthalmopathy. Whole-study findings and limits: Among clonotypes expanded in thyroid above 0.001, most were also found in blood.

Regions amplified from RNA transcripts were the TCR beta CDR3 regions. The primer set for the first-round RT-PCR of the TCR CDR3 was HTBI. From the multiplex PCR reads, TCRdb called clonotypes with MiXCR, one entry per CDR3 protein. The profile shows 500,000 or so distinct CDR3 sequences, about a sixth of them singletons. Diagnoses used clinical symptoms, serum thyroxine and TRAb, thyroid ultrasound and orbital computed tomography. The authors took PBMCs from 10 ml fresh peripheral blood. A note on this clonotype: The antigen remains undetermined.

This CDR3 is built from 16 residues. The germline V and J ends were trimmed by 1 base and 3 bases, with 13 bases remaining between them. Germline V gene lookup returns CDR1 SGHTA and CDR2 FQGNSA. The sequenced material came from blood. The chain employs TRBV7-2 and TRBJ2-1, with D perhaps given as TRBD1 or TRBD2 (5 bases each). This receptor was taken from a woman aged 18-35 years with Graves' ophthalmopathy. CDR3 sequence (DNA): TGTGCCAGCAGCTTAGAACCCGGGACGGTCTACAATGAGCAGTTCTTC. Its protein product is CASSLEPGTVYNEQFF.